These T cell receptor beta chains were read from a single sample in a study of T-cell reconstitution after alpha-beta-depleted transplantation in children. TCRdb reprocessed the PCR reads via MiXCR and lists one record per CDR3 protein. The data contain about 440,000 distinct CDR3 sequences, around two fifths of them singletons. Sample: PBMCs, taken before TCRalphabeta/CD19-depleted stem cell transplant. The receptors come from a girl aged 2-10 years with aplastic anemia, due to receive a stem cell transplant. Both conserved end residues are part of each CDR3. The order of the fields is CDR3 DNA, CDR3 protein, V gene, J gene, D gene, clone size. The D gene is left open where the match is weak. Expanded clones get a size class; other rows say once, few or many, or leave the size out.

DNA: TGCAGCGTGTCGCCGCCGGGACTCTTAAATGAGCAGTTCTTC
CDR3: CSVSPPGLLNEQFF
V: TRBV29-1
J: TRBJ2-1
D: NA
size: NA

DNA: TGTGCCAGCAGCGTGACTAGCGGGGGGGCGTGGAATGAGCAGTTCTTC
CDR3: CASSVTSGGAWNEQFF
V: TRBV9
J: TRBJ2-1
D: TRBD2
size: NA

DNA: TGCGCCAGCAGCTCGGGGACTAGCGGGGGGGCCTTGGGAGATACGCAGTATTTT
CDR3: CASSSGTSGGALGDTQYF
V: TRBV5-1
J: TRBJ2-3
D: TRBD2
size: NA

DNA: TGTGCCAGCAGTTACCCGGCGGGACTAGGATTTAGTACCGGGGAGCTGTTTTTT
CDR3: CASSYPAGLGFSTGELFF
V: TRBV12-3/TRBV12-4
J: TRBJ2-2
D: TRBD2
size: many

DNA: TGTGCCAGCAGCTTAGACGCTCCCGCCCTCGGGCAGTACTTC
CDR3: CASSLDAPALGQYF
V: TRBV7-2
J: TRBJ2-7
D: NA
size: NA

DNA: TGCAGTGCTAGCGCCTGGGTCAGCGGGTACAATGAGCAGTTCTTC
CDR3: CSASAWVSGYNEQFF
V: TRBV20-1
J: TRBJ2-1
D: NA
size: NA

DNA: TGTGCCAGCAGCTTCGACTGGTACGAGCAGTACTTC
CDR3: CASSFDWYEQYF
V: TRBV7-2
J: TRBJ2-7
D: NA
size: NA

DNA: TGTGCCACCAGCAGAGATCGAGGCAGGGGGTTTTCCTACGAGCAGTACTTC
CDR3: CATSRDRGRGFSYEQYF
V: TRBV15
J: TRBJ2-7
D: TRBD1
size: NA

DNA: TGCGCCAGCAGACCGATCAGGGGAAACTACGAGCAGTACTTC
CDR3: CASRPIRGNYEQYF
V: TRBV5-1
J: TRBJ2-7
D: NA
size: NA

DNA: TGCGCCAGCAGCCTGGGACGGACCGCGAACACCGGGGAGCTGTTTTTT
CDR3: CASSLGRTANTGELFF
V: TRBV5-1
J: TRBJ2-2
D: NA
size: NA

DNA: TGTGCCAGCAGACCGCGGGGGCGGCCCTACAATGAGCAGTTCTTC
CDR3: CASRPRGRPYNEQFF
V: TRBV6-2/TRBV6-3
J: TRBJ2-1
D: NA
size: few

DNA: TGTGCCAGCAGCCCAAGACAGGGGGCGCGGGATGGCTACACCTTC
CDR3: CASSPRQGARDGYTF
V: TRBV7-2
J: TRBJ1-2
D: TRBD1
size: many

DNA: TGCGCCAGCAGCCAAGATGGGGGACAGGGGAAAAAACTGTTTTTT
CDR3: CASSQDGGQGKKLFF
V: TRBV4-1
J: TRBJ1-4
D: TRBD1
size: many

DNA: TGCGCCAGCAGCTTGGATGGACTAGGCACAGATACGCAGTATTTT
CDR3: CASSLDGLGTDTQYF
V: TRBV5-1
J: TRBJ2-3
D: TRBD2
size: NA

DNA: TGTGCCAGCAGCTCCCGGGAGGTCGGCGAGCAGTACTTC
CDR3: CASSSREVGEQYF
V: TRBV7-9
J: TRBJ2-7
D: TRBD2
size: many

DNA: TGTGCCAGCAGCTTGGGGGAACAGAGGAACACTGAAGCTTTCTTT
CDR3: CASSLGEQRNTEAFF
V: TRBV5-5
J: TRBJ1-1
D: NA
size: NA

DNA: TGCGCCAGCAGCTGGGGGACTAGCGACGAGCAGTACTTC
CDR3: CASSWGTSDEQYF
V: TRBV5-1
J: TRBJ2-7
D: TRBD2
size: many

DNA: TGTGCCAGCAGCCAACAAGGTCCTTTATCCTACGAGCAGTACTTC
CDR3: CASSQQGPLSYEQYF
V: TRBV16
J: TRBJ2-7
D: NA
size: NA

DNA: TGTGCCAGCAGTTACGGGTCTGGTATCGCTGAAAAACTGTTTTTT
CDR3: CASSYGSGIAEKLFF
V: TRBV6-5
J: TRBJ1-4
D: NA
size: once

DNA: TGCGCCAGCAGCCAAGAGACGGGTTACAATGAGCAGTTCTTC
CDR3: CASSQETGYNEQFF
V: TRBV4-1
J: TRBJ2-1
D: NA
size: NA

DNA: TGTGCCAGCAGTGAAGCGGCGAACCTCGGTTACGAGCAGTACTTC
CDR3: CASSEAANLGYEQYF
V: TRBV2
J: TRBJ2-7
D: NA
size: many

DNA: TGTGCCAGCAGCCAGGGTTGGAGCAATCAGCCCCAGCATTTT
CDR3: CASSQGWSNQPQHF
V: TRBV12-3/TRBV12-4
J: TRBJ1-5
D: NA
size: NA

DNA: TGTGCCAGCAGCCCTCCAGGACGGACAGAGCGCAATGAGCAGTTCTTC
CDR3: CASSPPGRTERNEQFF
V: TRBV5-6
J: TRBJ2-1
D: NA
size: few

DNA: TGTGCCAGTAGTATAGGCTATGGCGCCGTTACGCAGTATTTT
CDR3: CASSIGYGAVTQYF
V: TRBV19
J: TRBJ2-3
D: NA
size: NA

DNA: TGCGCCAGCAGCTGGACAGGGGAGGACACAGATACGCAGTATTTT
CDR3: CASSWTGEDTDTQYF
V: TRBV5-1
J: TRBJ2-3
D: TRBD1
size: few

DNA: TGTGCCACCAGTGATCCTCGGGAGGGAGACAATGAGCAGTTCTTC
CDR3: CATSDPREGDNEQFF
V: TRBV24-1
J: TRBJ2-1
D: TRBD2
size: few

DNA: TGCAGCGTTGAAGAGGGCCTCTATGGCTACACCTTC
CDR3: CSVEEGLYGYTF
V: TRBV29-1
J: TRBJ1-2
D: NA
size: NA